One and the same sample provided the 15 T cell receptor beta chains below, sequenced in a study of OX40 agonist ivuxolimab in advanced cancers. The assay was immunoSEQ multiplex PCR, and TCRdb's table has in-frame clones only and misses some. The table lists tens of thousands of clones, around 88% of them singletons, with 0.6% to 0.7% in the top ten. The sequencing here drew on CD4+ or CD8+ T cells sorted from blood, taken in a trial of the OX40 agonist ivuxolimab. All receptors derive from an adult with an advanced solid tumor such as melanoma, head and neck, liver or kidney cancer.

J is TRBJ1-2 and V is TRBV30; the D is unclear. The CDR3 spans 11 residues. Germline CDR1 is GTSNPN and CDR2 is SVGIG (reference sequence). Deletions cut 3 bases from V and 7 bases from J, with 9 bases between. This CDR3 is CAWRVGAGYTF. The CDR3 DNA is TGTGCCTGGAGGGTGGGAGCTGGCTACACCTTC.

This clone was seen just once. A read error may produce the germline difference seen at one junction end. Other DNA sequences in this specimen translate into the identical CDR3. CDR3 residues: CASSLSRQPQETQYF. In nucleotides, the CDR3 is TGTGCCAGCAGCTTATCGCGCCAACCTCAAGAGACTCAGTACTTC. This rearrangement joins TRBV7-8 to TRBJ2-5, with D uncertain. CDR3 length: 15 residues. Per germline, CDR1 SGHVS and CDR2 FQNEAQ.

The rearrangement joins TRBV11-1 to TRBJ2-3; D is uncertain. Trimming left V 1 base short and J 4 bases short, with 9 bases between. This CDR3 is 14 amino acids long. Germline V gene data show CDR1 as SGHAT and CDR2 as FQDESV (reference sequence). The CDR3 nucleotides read TGTGCCAGCAGCTTAGAGGCGGTGGCAGATACGCAGTATTTT. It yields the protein CASSLEAVADTQYF.

Here the CDR3 reads CATPGVLEQYF. The CDR3 DNA reads as TGTGCCACCCCGGGGGTCCTCGAGCAGTACTTC. The chain couples TRBV21-1 to TRBJ2-7; the tabulated D call, TRBD2, remains unverified against the DNA. TRBV21-1 is an annotated pseudogene. The CDR3 totals 11 residues.

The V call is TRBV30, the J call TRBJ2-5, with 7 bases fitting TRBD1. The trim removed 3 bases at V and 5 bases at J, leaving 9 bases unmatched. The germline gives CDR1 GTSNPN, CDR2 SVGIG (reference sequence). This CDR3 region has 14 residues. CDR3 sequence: CAWRPVGGAETQYF. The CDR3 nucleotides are TGTGCCTGGAGACCCGTAGGGGGCGCGGAGACCCAGTACTTC.

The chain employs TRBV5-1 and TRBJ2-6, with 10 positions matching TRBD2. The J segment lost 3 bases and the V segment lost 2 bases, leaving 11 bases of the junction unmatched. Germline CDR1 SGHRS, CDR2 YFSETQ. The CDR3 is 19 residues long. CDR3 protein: CASSFSLAGEFRGANVLTF. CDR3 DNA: TGCGCCAGCAGCTTTTCGCTAGCGGGAGAATTTCGTGGGGCCAACGTCCTGACTTTC.

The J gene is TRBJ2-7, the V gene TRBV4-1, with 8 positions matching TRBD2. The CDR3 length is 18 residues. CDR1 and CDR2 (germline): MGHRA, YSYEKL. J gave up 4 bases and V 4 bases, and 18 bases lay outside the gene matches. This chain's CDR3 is CASSRSIGTGGPEYEQYF. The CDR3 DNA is TGCGCCAGCAGCCGAAGCATTGGGACGGGAGGGCCGGAGTACGAGCAGTACTTC.

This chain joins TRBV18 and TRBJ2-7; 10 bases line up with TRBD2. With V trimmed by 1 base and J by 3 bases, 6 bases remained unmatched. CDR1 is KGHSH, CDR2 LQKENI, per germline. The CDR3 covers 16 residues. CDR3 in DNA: TGTGCCAGCTCACCACTATCTAGCGGGAGTATCTACGAGCAGTACTTC. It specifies CASSPLSSGSIYEQYF.

CDR3 sequence reads: CAISEPGRAGGEQFF. Written as DNA, the CDR3 is TGTGCCATCAGTGAGCCCGGGAGGGCAGGGGGTGAGCAGTTCTTC. J is TRBJ2-1 and V is TRBV10-3; D is possibly TRBD2 (8 bases). Trimming took 2 bases from V and 9 from J, leaving 17 bases between them. CDR1 ENHRY and CDR2 SYGVKD come from the germline V gene. The CDR3 consists of 15 residues.

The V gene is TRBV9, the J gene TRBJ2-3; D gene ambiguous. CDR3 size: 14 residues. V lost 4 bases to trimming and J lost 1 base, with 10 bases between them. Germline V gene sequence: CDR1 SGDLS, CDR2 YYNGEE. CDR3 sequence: CASSSSAGTDTQYF. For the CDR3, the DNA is TGTGCCAGCAGCTCTTCGGCAGGCACAGATACGCAGTATTTT.

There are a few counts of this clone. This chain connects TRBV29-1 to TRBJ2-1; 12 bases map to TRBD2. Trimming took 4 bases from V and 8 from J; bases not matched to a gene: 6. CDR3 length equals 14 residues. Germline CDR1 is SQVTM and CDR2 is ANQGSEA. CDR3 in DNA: TGCAGCGTTGGACTAGCGGGAGCTACCGATGAGCAGTTCTTC. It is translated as CSVGLAGATDEQFF.

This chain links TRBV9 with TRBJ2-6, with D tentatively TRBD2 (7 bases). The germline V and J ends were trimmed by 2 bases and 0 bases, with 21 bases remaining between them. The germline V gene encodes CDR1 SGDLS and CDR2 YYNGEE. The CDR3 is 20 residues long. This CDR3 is CASSVRGSGVGDSGANVLTF. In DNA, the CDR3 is TGTGCCAGCAGCGTTAGGGGGAGCGGGGTGGGAGACTCTGGGGCCAACGTCCTGACTTTC.

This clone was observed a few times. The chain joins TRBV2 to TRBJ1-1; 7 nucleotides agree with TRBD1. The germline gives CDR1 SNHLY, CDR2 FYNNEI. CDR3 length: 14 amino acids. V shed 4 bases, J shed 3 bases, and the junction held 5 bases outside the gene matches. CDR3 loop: CASSVWDSDTEAFF. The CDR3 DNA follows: TGTGCCAGCAGTGTTTGGGACAGCGACACTGAAGCTTTCTTT.

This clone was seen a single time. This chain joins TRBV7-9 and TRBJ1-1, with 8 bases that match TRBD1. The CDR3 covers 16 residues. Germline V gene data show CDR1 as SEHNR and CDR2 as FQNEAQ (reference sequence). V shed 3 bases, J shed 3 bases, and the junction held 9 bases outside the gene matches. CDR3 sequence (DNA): TGTGCCAGCAGCTTGTGGGCAGGGGGCGCTTACACTGAAGCTTTCTTT. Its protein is CASSLWAGGAYTEAFF.

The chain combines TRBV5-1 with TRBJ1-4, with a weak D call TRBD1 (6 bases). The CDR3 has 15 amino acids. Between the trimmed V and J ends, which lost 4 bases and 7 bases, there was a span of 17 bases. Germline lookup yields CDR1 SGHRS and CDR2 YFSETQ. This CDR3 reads CASSPLRGALEKLFF. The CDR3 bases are TGCGCCAGCAGCCCCCTCCGGGGGGCGCTTGAAAAACTGTTTTTT.